This T cell receptor (beta chain) was profiled in a study of T-cell reconstitution after alpha-beta-depleted transplantation in children. Findings and limits, study-wide: Several hundred expanded graft clones reportedly gave rise to the alpha-beta T cells present about two months after transplant. Newly produced T cells mostly provided counts and TCRbeta diversity after one year, as hyperexpanded clones declined.

The CDR3 is 14 amino acids. V lost 4 bases and J lost 8, with 16 bases in between. Germline V gives CDR1 MGHRA, CDR2 YSYEKL. For TCRbeta, the library was prepared with unique molecular identifiers. Using its own MiXCR run on the PCR reads, TCRdb lists one record per CDR3 protein. The sample records around 440,000 distinct CDR3 sequences, under 12% being singletons. At least ten counts were recorded for this clonotype. Its specificity is unknown. This chain uses TRBV4-1 with TRBJ2-3; D gene uncertain. This material consisted of PBMCs, taken before TCRalphabeta/CD19-depleted stem cell transplant. This receptor was identified in a child between 2 and 9 years old with inherited bone marrow failure, due to receive a stem cell transplant. CDR3 in DNA: TGCGCCAGCAGCCCCGGGTCCTTAAGTTGTACGCAGTATTTT. Translation: CASSPGSLSCTQYF.